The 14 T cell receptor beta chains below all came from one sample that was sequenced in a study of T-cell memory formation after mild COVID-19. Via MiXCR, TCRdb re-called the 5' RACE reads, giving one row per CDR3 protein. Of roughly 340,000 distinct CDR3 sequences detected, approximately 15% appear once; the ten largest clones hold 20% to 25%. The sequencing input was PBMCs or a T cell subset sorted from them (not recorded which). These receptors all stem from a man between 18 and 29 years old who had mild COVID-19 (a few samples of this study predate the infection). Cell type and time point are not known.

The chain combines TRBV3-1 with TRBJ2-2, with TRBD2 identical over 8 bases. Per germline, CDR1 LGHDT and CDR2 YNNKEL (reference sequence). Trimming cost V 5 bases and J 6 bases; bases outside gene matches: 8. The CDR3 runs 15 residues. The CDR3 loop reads CASSSGTSFSGELFF. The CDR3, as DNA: TGTGCCAGCAGCTCCGGGACTAGTTTTTCCGGGGAGCTGTTTTTT.

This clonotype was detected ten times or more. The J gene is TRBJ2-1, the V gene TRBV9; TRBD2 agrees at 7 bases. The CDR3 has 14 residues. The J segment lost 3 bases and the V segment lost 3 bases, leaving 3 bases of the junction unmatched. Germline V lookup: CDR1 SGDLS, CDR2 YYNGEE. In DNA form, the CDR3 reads TGTGCCAGCAGCGATGGGGGGGGCTACAATGAGCAGTTCTTC. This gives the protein CASSDGGGYNEQFF.

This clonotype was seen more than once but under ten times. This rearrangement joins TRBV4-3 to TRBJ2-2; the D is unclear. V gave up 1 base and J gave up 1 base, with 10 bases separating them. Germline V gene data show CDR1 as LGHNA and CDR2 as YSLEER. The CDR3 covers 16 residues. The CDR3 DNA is TGCGCCAGCAGCCAAGGGTGGGGATTGAACACCGGGGAGCTGTTTTTT. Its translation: CASSQGWGLNTGELFF.

In DNA form, the CDR3 reads TGTGCCAGCAGTTTAAGGGCCCGAGGGATAGCGGGGTTTCTCTACGAGCAGTACTTC. It encodes CASSLRARGIAGFLYEQYF. This sequence joins TRBV12-3 or TRBV12-4 and TRBJ2-7, with 8 positions matching TRBD2. The CDR3 runs 19 residues. The V segment lost 2 bases and the J segment 3 bases; nucleotides outside the gene matches: 18.

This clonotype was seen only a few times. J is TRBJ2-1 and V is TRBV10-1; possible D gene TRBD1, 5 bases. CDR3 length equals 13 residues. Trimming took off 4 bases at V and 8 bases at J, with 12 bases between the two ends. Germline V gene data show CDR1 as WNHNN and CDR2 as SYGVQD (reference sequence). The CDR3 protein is CASSARQWDEQFF. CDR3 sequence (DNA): TGCGCCAGCAGTGCAAGACAGTGGGATGAGCAGTTCTTC.

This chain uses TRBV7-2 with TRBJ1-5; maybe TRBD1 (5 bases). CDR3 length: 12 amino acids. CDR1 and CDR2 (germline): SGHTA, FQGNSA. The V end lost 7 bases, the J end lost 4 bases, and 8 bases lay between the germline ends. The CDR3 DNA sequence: TGTGCCAGCAACCGGGGGAATCAGCCCCAGCATTTT. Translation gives CASNRGNQPQHF.

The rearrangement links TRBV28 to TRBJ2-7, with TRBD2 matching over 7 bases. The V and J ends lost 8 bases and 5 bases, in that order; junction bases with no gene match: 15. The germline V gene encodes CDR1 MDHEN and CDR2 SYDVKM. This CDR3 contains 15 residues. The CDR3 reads CASSSREGARHEQYV. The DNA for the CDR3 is TGTGCCAGCTCCTCCAGGGAGGGCGCCCGCCACGAGCAGTACGTC.

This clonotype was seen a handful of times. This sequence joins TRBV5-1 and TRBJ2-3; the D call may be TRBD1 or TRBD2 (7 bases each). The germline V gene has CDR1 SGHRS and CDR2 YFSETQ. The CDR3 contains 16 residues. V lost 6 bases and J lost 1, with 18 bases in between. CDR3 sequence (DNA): TGCGCCAGCACTACCAGGGGGGGGCCCCGCACAGATACGCAGTATTTT. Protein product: CASTTRGGPRTDTQYF.

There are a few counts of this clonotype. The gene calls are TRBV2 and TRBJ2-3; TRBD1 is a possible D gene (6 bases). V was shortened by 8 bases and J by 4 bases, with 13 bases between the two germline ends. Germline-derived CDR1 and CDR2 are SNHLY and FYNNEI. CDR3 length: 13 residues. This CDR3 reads CASCRGEADTQYF. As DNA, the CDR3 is TGTGCCAGCTGCAGGGGCGAGGCAGATACGCAGTATTTT.

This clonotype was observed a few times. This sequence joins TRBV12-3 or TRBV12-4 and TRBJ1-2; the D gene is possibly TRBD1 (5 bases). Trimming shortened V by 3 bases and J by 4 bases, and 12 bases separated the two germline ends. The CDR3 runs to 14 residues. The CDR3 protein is CASSFGGLVYGYTF. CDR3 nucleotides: TGTGCCAGCAGTTTCGGGGGATTAGTCTATGGCTACACCTTC.

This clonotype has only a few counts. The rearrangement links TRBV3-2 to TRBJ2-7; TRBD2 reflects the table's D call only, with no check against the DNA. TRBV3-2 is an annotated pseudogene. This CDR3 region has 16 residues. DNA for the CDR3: TGTGCCAGCAGCCAAGCAGCCCAAGCGGGGGAGTACGAGCAGTACGTC. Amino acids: CASSQAAQAGEYEQYV.

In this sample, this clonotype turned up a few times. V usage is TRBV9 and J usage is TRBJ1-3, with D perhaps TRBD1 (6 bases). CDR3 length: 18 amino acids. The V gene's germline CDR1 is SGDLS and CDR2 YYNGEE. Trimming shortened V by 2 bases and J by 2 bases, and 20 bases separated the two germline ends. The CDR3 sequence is CASSVFPEAGTTGNTIYF. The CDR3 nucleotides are TGTGCCAGCAGCGTGTTCCCCGAAGCAGGGACAACTGGAAACACCATATATTTT.

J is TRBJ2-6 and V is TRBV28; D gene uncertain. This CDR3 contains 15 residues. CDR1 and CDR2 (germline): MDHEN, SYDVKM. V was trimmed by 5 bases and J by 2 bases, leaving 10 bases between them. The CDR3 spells CASSDQPPGANVLTF. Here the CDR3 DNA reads TGTGCCAGCAGTGACCAACCCCCTGGGGCCAACGTCCTGACTTTC.

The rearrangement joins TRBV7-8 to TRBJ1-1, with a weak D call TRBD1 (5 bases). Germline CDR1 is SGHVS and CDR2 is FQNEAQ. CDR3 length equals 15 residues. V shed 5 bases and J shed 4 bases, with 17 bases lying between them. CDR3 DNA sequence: TGTGCCAGCAGCGTAGGGGTCGGGGCTTTCACTGAAGCTTTCTTT. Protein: CASSVGVGAFTEAFF.